The 3 T cell receptor beta chains reported below all come from one sample, sequenced in a study of monozygotic twins with inflammatory bowel disease. TCRdb re-called the 5' RACE reads and shows each CDR3 protein once, DNA omitted. Its table lists a few hundred thousand distinct CDR3 sequences. The sample consisted of blood. The receptors originated from a human donor with ulcerative colitis or Crohn's disease, or a healthy co-twin of an affected twin (not recorded which).

V and J are TRBV29-1 and TRBJ1-2; absent DNA, TCRdb's TRBD1 call cannot be checked. Germline V gives CDR1 SQVTM, CDR2 ANQGSEA. The CDR3 totals 13 residues. The CDR3 loop is CSVRTGANYGYTF.

The chain uses TRBV20-1 and TRBJ1-2. This CDR3 region has 13 residues. Germline V CDR1 and CDR2: DFQATT, SNEGSKA (reference sequence). The CDR3 spells CSARDRHSYGYTF.

The chain couples TRBV7-2 to TRBJ1-1; TCRdb picks TRBD1, but there is no DNA to check that call. The V gene's germline CDR1 is SGHTA and CDR2 FQGNSA. CDR3 length equals 13 residues. The chain's CDR3 is CASSGTRDREAFF. Filled out from reference TRBV7-2 and TRBJ1-1, the complete variable domain reads GAGVSQSPSNKVTEKGKDVELRCDPISGHTALYWYRQSLGQGLEFLIYFQGNSAPDKSGLPSDRFSAERTGGSVSTLTIQRTQQEDSAVYLCASSGTRDREAFFGQGTRLTVV.